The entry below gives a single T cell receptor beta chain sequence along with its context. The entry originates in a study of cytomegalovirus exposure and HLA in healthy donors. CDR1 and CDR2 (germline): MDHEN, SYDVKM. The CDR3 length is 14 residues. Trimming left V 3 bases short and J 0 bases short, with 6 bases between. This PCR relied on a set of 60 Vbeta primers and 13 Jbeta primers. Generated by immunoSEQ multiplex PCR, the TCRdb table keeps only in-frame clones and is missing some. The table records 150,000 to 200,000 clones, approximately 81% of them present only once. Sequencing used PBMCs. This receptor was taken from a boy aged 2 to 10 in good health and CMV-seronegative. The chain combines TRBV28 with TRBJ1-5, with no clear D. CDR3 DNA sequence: TGTGCCAGCAGTTTTCAGATTAGCAATCAGCCCCAGCATTTT. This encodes CASSFQISNQPQHF.